The source of this T cell receptor beta chain is a study of post-analysis software for immune sequencing data. Study-level findings and limits: Relative to controls, patients had about five TRBV segments at higher frequency, with TRBV5-6, TRBV5-1 and TRBV20-1 among these. Same-batch samples co-clustered strongly by F measure.

The TCR beta cDNA libraries contained unique molecular identifiers. Each CDR3 protein gets one entry after TCRdb re-called the PCR reads with MiXCR. The sample yields more than 500,000 distinct CDR3 sequences, around 36% seen once. A remark on this clonotype: What it binds is unknown. Its ends do not fully match the called genes, so a read error is possible.

The CDR3 consists of 13 residues. CDR1 and CDR2 from the germline V gene are MNHNS and SASEGT. This TCR was recovered from a girl aged 2-17 years with multiple sclerosis. The chain has TRBV6-1 and TRBJ2-1; TRBD1 is a possible D gene (6 bases). The sequencing input was blood. The CDR3: CAGRGGASNEQFF. CDR3 nucleotide sequence: TGTGCCGGCAGGGGCGGCGCGTCCAATGAGCAGTTCTTC.